The 30 T cell receptor beta chains reported below all come from one sample, sequenced in a study of cytomegalovirus exposure and HLA in healthy donors (dated by TCRdb to 2017 to 2019). The method behind the library was the immunoSEQ multiplex PCR assay. The multiplex PCR relied on a mix of 60 forward primers for TCR Vbeta segments and 13 reverse primers for TCR Jbeta segments. TCRdb retrieved this table from immuneACCESS and kept in-frame rearrangements only. Not all clones are present; in checked studies, unresolved V genes account for under half, and no reason is known for the remainder. In all, the sample holds 100,000 to 120,000 clones, and 80% of those were seen once. Over 2.5% of the sample is in the top ten clones. Sequencing was carried out using PBMCs. Every receptor here comes from a woman aged 55-75 years in good health and CMV-seropositive.

The rearrangement joins TRBV5-1 to TRBJ2-7; 8 bases agree with TRBD2. In germline, CDR1 is SGHRS, CDR2 YFSETQ. CDR3 length equals 16 residues. Trimming removed 2 bases from V and 2 bases from J; junction bases left unmatched: 9. This CDR3 reads CASSFGLAEYAYEQYF. CDR3 nucleotides: TGCGCCAGCAGCTTCGGACTAGCCGAGTATGCCTACGAGCAGTACTTC.

In its sample, this clone was seen a few times. The chain has TRBV28 and TRBJ1-5; 7 bases are shared with TRBD1. CDR1 is MDHEN and CDR2 is SYDVKM in the germline V gene. J gave up 1 base and V 1 base, and 4 bases lay outside the gene matches. The CDR3 contains 16 residues. The CDR3 DNA is TGTGCCAGCAGTTTATTTCACAGGGGAAGCAATCAGCCCCAGCATTTT. It yields the protein CASSLFHRGSNQPQHF.

This clone has a single count. The chain employs TRBV6-1 and TRBJ1-5; TRBD1 is a possible D gene (6 bases). The V end lost 2 bases, the J end lost 2 bases, and 10 bases lay between the germline ends. The CDR3 runs to 15 residues. CDR1 is MNHNS and CDR2 is SASEGT in the germline V gene. The CDR3 protein is CASSELGGRNQPQHF. Here the CDR3 DNA reads TGTGCCAGCAGTGAACTCGGGGGGCGCAATCAGCCCCAGCATTTT.

The chain uses TRBV9 and TRBJ2-7, with 8 bases that match TRBD1. The trim removed 3 bases at V and 2 bases at J, leaving 7 bases unmatched. This CDR3 region has 15 residues. CDR1 is SGDLS and CDR2 is YYNGEE in the germline V gene. CDR3: CASSAQGDPTYEQYF. DNA of the CDR3: TGTGCCAGCAGCGCACAGGGGGATCCCACCTACGAGCAGTACTTC.

The chain combines TRBV2 with TRBJ2-1; D remains unclear. This CDR3 comprises 14 residues. The V gene's germline CDR1 is SNHLY and CDR2 FYNNEI. V was pared by 7 bases and J by 4 bases, with 14 bases between. This CDR3 reads CASTKSYNYNEQFF. The CDR3 nucleotides read TGTGCCAGCACCAAGTCTTACAATTACAATGAGCAGTTCTTC.

This sequence joins TRBV6-6 and TRBJ2-1, with 7 bases aligning to TRBD2. The germline CDR1 and CDR2 sequences are MNHNY and SVGAGI (reference sequence). Unmatched junction bases numbered 11, after V lost 7 bases and J lost 2 bases. This CDR3 has 16 residues. The CDR3 DNA sequence: TGTGCCAGCACCGGGGTAGGAGCGGGGACCTACAATGAGCAGTTCTTC. Protein sequence: CASTGVGAGTYNEQFF.

This clone was recorded once. This chain connects TRBV15 to TRBJ2-1; 8 positions match TRBD2. This CDR3 region has 16 residues. With V trimmed by 1 base and J by 4 bases, 6 bases remained unmatched. From germline, CDR1 is LNHNV and CDR2 YYDKDF (reference sequence). The CDR3 coding sequence is TGTGCCACCAGCAGAGCGGTAGCGGGAAGGTACAATGAGCAGTTCTTC. It codes for CATSRAVAGRYNEQFF.

This chain links TRBV15 with TRBJ1-3, with D unclear. The CDR3 is made up of 16 amino acids. Deletions cut 1 base from V and 3 bases from J, with 13 bases between. Germline loops: CDR1 LNHNV, CDR2 YYDKDF (reference sequence). This CDR3 is CATSRGAEDFGNTIYF. The CDR3 coding sequence is TGTGCCACCAGCAGAGGGGCGGAGGATTTTGGAAACACCATATATTTT.

J is TRBJ1-5 and V is TRBV19; 8 bases are a match to TRBD1. CDR1 is LNHDA, CDR2 SQIVND, per germline (reference sequence). With 5 bases clipped from V and 5 bases from J, the junction kept 8 bases outside the gene matches. There are 15 residues in the CDR3. For the CDR3, the DNA is TGTGCCAGTAGTCCCTACCCGACAGGGGATCAGCCCCAGCATTTT. This codes for CASSPYPTGDQPQHF.

The chain employs TRBV28 and TRBJ2-1, with 10 bases identical to TRBD2. The CDR3 is 14 residues long. With 4 bases clipped from V and 5 bases from J, the junction kept 2 bases outside the gene matches. The V gene's germline CDR1 is MDHEN and CDR2 SYDVKM. CDR3 residues: CASSSSGSNNEQFF. The CDR3 region has the DNA TGTGCCAGCAGTTCTAGCGGGAGTAACAATGAGCAGTTCTTC.

The rearrangement joins TRBV5-1 to TRBJ2-3; TRBD2 matches 11 bases. Germline CDR1 reads SGHRS; CDR2 reads YFSETQ. The CDR3 length is 15 residues. J lost 10 bases, V lost 8 bases, and 15 bases had no gene match. The CDR3 region has the DNA TGCGCCAGTGATAGCGGGAGGGCAGGCCCAGTGGCGCAGTATTTT. Its translation: CASDSGRAGPVAQYF. The full variable domain, completed using reference TRBV5-1 and TRBJ2-3, is KAGVTQTPRYLIKTRGQQVTLSCSPISGHRSVSWYQQTPGQGLQFLFEYFSETQRNKGNFPGRFSGRQFSNSRSEMNVSTLELGDSALYLCASDSGRAGPVAQYFGPGTRLTVL.

In its sample, this clone was seen a few times. The CDR3 region is CASSVTGNAGNTIYF. The CDR3 nucleotides are TGTGCCAGCAGCGTAACCGGGAATGCTGGAAACACCATATATTTT. The chain recombines TRBV9 with TRBJ1-3; D gene uncertain. The CDR3 is made up of 15 amino acids. The ends were cut back, 1 base at V and 2 bases at J, with 10 bases in the middle. In germline, CDR1 is SGDLS, CDR2 YYNGEE.

Note on this clone: A read error may produce the germline difference seen at one junction end. V is TRBV7-9 and J is TRBJ2-3; 10 nucleotides match TRBD2. Germline V gives CDR1 SEHNR, CDR2 FQNEAQ (reference sequence). CDR3 length: 17 amino acids. In nucleotides, the CDR3 is TGTTCCAGCAGCTTATTACCTAGCGGGAGCCCAGGAGATACGCAGTATTTT. Translating it yields CSSSLLPSGSPGDTQYF.

This clone occurred once. J is TRBJ2-3 and V is TRBV29-1; TRBD2 agrees at 8 bases. Germline loops: CDR1 SQVTM, CDR2 ANQGSEA. This CDR3 spans 15 amino acids. Trimming removed 1 base from V and 5 bases from J; junction bases left unmatched: 8. The chain's CDR3 is CSVEVWREDGDTQYF. In DNA form, the CDR3 reads TGCAGCGTTGAAGTATGGCGGGAGGATGGAGATACGCAGTATTTT.

This clone was recorded a few times. The V call is TRBV13, the J call TRBJ2-7, with 7 bases aligning to TRBD1. The CDR3 totals 14 residues. The trim removed 3 bases at V and 0 bases at J, leaving 2 bases unmatched. Per germline, CDR1 PRHDT and CDR2 FYEKMQ (reference sequence). The CDR3 DNA is TGTGCCAGCAGCTTCCAGGGGGACTCCTACGAGCAGTACTTC. Translation: CASSFQGDSYEQYF.

The J gene is TRBJ2-3, the V gene TRBV9; 10 nucleotides align to TRBD2. Germline V gene data show CDR1 as SGDLS and CDR2 as YYNGEE. J gave up 1 base and V 0 bases, and 2 bases lay outside the gene matches. CDR3 length equals 16 residues. CDR3 DNA: TGTGCCAGCAGCGTAGATCTAGCGGGAGGCACAGATACGCAGTATTTT. This codes for CASSVDLAGGTDTQYF.

The chain combines TRBV25-1 with TRBJ2-3; 8 positions match TRBD2. Germline CDR1 MGHDK, CDR2 SYGVNS. The CDR3 is made up of 15 amino acids. The J segment lost 2 bases and the V segment lost 5 bases, leaving 6 bases of the junction unmatched. The CDR3 nucleotides read TGTGCCAGCAGTTCTCGGACTAGCTCCACAGATACGCAGTATTTT. This translates into CASSSRTSSTDTQYF.

The V call is TRBV18, the J call TRBJ1-2; 8 nucleotides agree with TRBD1. CDR1 and CDR2 (germline): KGHSH, LQKENI. Trimming removed 6 bases from V and 2 bases from J; junction bases left unmatched: 8. The CDR3 is made up of 15 amino acids. For the CDR3, the DNA is TGTGCCAGCTCCTTCGGGACAGGAGAGAACTATGGCTACACCTTC. Residues: CASSFGTGENYGYTF.

The chain uses TRBV30 and TRBJ1-3, with D uncertain. CDR1 and CDR2 from the germline V gene are GTSNPN and SVGIG (reference sequence). The CDR3 covers 13 residues. V was trimmed by 3 bases and J by 7 bases, leaving 13 bases between them. CDR3 amino acids: CAWREEGSNTIYF. CDR3 in DNA: TGTGCCTGGAGGGAGGAAGGGAGCAACACCATATATTTT.

The V gene is TRBV10-3, the J gene TRBJ2-7; 8 bases are a match to TRBD2. From germline, CDR1 is ENHRY and CDR2 SYGVKD. After removal of 2 bases from V and 0 bases from J, the junction contained 6 bases not matched to a gene. The CDR3 is 16 residues long. The CDR3 is CAISEPTSGNSYEQYF. CDR3 DNA sequence: TGTGCCATCAGTGAGCCCACTAGCGGAAACTCCTACGAGCAGTACTTC.

The V and J genes are TRBV27 and TRBJ1-2, with D possibly matching TRBD1 (6 bases). The CDR3 sequence is 14 residues long. V was trimmed by 7 bases and J by 5 bases, leaving 17 bases between them. Germline V CDR1 and CDR2: MNHEY, SMNVEV (reference sequence). CDR3 DNA sequence: TGTGCCAGCAAAACCCACAGGGCTCAGTATGGCTACACCTTC. Its protein is CASKTHRAQYGYTF.

The chain joins TRBV12-5 to TRBJ2-1, with a tentative D call TRBD1 (6 bases). Trimming left V 8 bases short and J 4 bases short, with 18 bases between. In germline, CDR1 is LGHNT, CDR2 FRNRAP. The CDR3 totals 15 residues. The chain's CDR3 is CASSLGQTMYNEQFF. CDR3 DNA sequence: TGTGCTAGTTCTCTCGGACAGACTATGTACAATGAGCAGTTCTTC.

This clone was counted once. The J gene is TRBJ2-3, the V gene TRBV6-5, with D tentatively TRBD1 (6 bases). The V end lost 7 bases, the J end lost 0 bases, and 11 bases lay between the germline ends. Per the germline V gene, CDR1 is MNHEY and CDR2 is SVGAGI. There are 14 residues in the CDR3. The DNA for the CDR3 is TGTGCCAGCACCCAGGGGATAAGCACAGATACGCAGTATTTT. Translated, it gives CASTQGISTDTQYF.

A few counts support this clone. This chain joins TRBV2 and TRBJ2-5, with TRBD1 matching 12 bases. Losses at the gene ends were 6 bases for V and 4 bases for J; bases not matched to a gene: 9. Germline V gives CDR1 SNHLY, CDR2 FYNNEI. This CDR3 region has 16 residues. CDR3 sequence (DNA): TGTGCCAGCAGGGGGGACAGGGGGCTAAAGGGAGAGACCCAGTACTTC. Protein product: CASRGDRGLKGETQYF.

The chain links TRBV9 to TRBJ1-4; D is uncertain. Trimming shortened V by 4 bases and J by 4 bases, and 14 bases separated the two germline ends. CDR1 is SGDLS, CDR2 YYNGEE, per germline. The CDR3 covers 15 residues. For the CDR3, the DNA is TGTGCCAGCAGCCCCCAAGCGGTTTTTAATGAAAAACTGTTTTTT. Translated, it gives CASSPQAVFNEKLFF.

The chain recombines TRBV10-3 with TRBJ2-7; no clear D. CDR1 ENHRY and CDR2 SYGVKD come from the germline V gene. Between the trimmed V and J ends, which lost 8 bases and 2 bases, there was a span of 7 bases. The CDR3 loop spans 11 amino acids. The DNA for the CDR3 is TGTGCCATCGGAGTCCCCTACGAGCAGTACTTC. As protein: CAIGVPYEQYF.

The chain combines TRBV19 with TRBJ1-4; no firm D call. The CDR3 totals 15 residues. The germline V gene has CDR1 LNHDA and CDR2 SQIVND (reference sequence). V was shortened by 6 bases and J by 0 bases, with 11 bases between the two germline ends. CDR3 sequence: CASSPRETTNEKLFF. CDR3 bases: TGTGCCAGTAGCCCCCGGGAAACAACTAATGAAAAACTGTTTTTT.

There are a few counts of this clone. The chain couples TRBV5-1 to TRBJ2-5, with D possibly TRBD1 on 5 matching bases. Germline V gene lookup returns CDR1 SGHRS and CDR2 YFSETQ. The CDR3 spans 11 residues. Trimming took 4 bases from V and 5 from J, leaving 6 bases between them. The CDR3 region is CASSPGETQYF. The CDR3, as DNA: TGCGCCAGCAGCCCAGGGGAGACCCAGTACTTC.

The chain combines TRBV10-2 with TRBJ2-3; a possible D gene is TRBD2 (5 bases). The length of the CDR3 is 13 residues. The germline CDR1 and CDR2 sequences are WSHSY and SAAADI. V was clipped by 2 bases and J by 6 bases, with 9 bases between them. Here the CDR3 reads CASSERGEDTQYF. CDR3 DNA: TGCGCCAGCAGTGAGCGGGGTGAGGATACGCAGTATTTT.

The chain joins TRBV20-1 to TRBJ1-1; TRBD1 agrees at 7 bases. Per germline, CDR1 DFQATT and CDR2 SNEGSKA (reference sequence). CDR3 length: 11 residues. The V gene end was trimmed by 4 bases and the J gene end by 11 bases; junction bases not matched to a gene: 7. This CDR3 reads CSAILTGSAFF. The DNA for the CDR3 is TGCAGTGCTATCCTGACAGGGAGCGCTTTCTTT.